The present entry profiles one T cell receptor beta chain with its context. This entry belongs to a study of cytomegalovirus exposure and HLA in healthy donors. The study ran its PCR with 60 Vbeta and 13 Jbeta primers. Produced via immunoSEQ multiplex PCR; TCRdb's table is partial and in-frame only. The top ten hold about 0.47% of the sample, which has roughly 230,000 clones, roughly 73% seen once. This CDR3 has 15 amino acids. V dropped 0 bases and J dropped 0 bases, with 7 bases sitting between them. CDR1 is SGDLS, CDR2 YYNGEE, per germline. The V and J genes are TRBV9 and TRBJ2-1; no reliable D call. The specimen was PBMCs. This receptor was taken from a boy between 10 and 17 years old in good health and CMV-seronegative. The CDR3 sequence: CASSVVSNSYNEQFF. CDR3 nucleotide sequence: TGTGCCAGCAGCGTAGTATCTAACTCCTACAATGAGCAGTTCTTC.